This TCR beta chain came from a study of blood T cell repertoires in COVID-19. Study information: Spain, Italy and the United States supplied samples that represented acute and convalescent COVID-19. In each case, the material was cDNA or gDNA derived from T cells, B-cell-depleted T cells, or PBMCs.

In the original workflow: Reference gene primer amplification yielded estimated nucleated cell counts. Produced via immunoSEQ multiplex PCR; TCRdb's table is partial and in-frame only. V and J calls plus clone size are reproduced from that table; the DNA served to infer D and trimming. The table lists approximately 300,000 clones, 85% to 90% of them singletons. CDR1 and CDR2 from the germline V gene are SNHLY and FYNNEI. Trimming took 6 bases from V and 4 from J; bases not matched to a gene: 4. This CDR3 spans 14 amino acids. To note about this clone: Distinct nucleotide sequences in the sample also encode this CDR3.

Sample: peripheral blood. V is TRBV2 and J is TRBJ1-2; 11 nucleotides match TRBD1. This TCR came from a man between 40 and 49 years old with acute or convalescent COVID-19. The DNA for the CDR3 is TGTGCCAGCAGCCGGGACAGGGGGTTCTATGGCTACACCTTC. This gives the protein CASSRDRGFYGYTF.